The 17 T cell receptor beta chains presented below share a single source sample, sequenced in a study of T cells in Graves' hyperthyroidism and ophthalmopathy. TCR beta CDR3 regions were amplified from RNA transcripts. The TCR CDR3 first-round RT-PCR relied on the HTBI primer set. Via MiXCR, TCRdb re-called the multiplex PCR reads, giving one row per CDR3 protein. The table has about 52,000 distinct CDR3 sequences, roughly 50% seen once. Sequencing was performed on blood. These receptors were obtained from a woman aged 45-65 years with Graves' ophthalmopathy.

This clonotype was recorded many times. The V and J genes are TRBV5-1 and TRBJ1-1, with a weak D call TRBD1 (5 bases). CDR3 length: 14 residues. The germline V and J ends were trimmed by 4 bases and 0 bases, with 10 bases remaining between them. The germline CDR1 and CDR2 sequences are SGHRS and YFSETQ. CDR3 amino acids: CASSAGMVNTEAFF. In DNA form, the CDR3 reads TGCGCCAGCAGCGCAGGGATGGTGAACACTGAAGCTTTCTTT.

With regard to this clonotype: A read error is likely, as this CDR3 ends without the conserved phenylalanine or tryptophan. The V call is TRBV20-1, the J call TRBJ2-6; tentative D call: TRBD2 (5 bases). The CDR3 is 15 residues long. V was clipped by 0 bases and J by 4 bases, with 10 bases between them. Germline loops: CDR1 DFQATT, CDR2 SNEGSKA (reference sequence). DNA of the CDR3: TGCAGTGCTAGAGATGAGGGAGCCGGGGCCAACGTCCTGACTCTC. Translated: CSARDEGAGANVLTL.

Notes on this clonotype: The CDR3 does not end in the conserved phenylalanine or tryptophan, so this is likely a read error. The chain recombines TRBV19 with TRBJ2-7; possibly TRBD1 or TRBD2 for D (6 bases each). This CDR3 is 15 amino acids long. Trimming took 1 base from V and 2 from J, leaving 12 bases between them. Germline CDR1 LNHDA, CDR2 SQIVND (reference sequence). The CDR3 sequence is CASSIVWGAAYEQYY. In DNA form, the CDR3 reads TGTGCCAGTAGTATAGTCTGGGGGGCGGCCTACGAGCAGTACTAC.

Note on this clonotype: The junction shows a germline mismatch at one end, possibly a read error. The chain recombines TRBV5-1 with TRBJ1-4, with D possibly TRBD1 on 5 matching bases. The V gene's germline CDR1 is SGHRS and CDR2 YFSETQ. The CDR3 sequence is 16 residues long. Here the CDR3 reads CASSLDTGTTGEKLLF. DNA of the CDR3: TGCGCCAGCAGCTTGGATACCGGGACGACTGGTGAAAAACTGCTTTTT.

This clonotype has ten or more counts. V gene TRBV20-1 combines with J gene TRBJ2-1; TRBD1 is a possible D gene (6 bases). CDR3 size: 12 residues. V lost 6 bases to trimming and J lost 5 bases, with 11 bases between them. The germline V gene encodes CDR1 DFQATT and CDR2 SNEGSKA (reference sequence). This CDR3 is CSAEKGDNEQFF. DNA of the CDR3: TGCAGTGCCGAGAAGGGGGACAATGAGCAGTTCTTC.

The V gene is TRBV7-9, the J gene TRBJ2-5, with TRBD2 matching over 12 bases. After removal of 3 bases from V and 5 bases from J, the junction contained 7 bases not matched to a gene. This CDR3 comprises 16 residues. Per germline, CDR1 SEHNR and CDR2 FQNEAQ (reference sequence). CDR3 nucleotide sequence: TGTGCCAGCAGCTTGAGACTAGCGGGAGTGAGGGAGACCCAGTACTTC. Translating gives CASSLRLAGVRETQYF.

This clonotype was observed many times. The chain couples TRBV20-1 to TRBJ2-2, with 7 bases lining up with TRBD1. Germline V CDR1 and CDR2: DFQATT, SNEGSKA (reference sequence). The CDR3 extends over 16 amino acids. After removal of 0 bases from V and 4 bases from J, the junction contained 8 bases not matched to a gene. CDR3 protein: CSARDQVTGTTGELFF. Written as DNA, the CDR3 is TGCAGTGCTAGAGATCAGGTGACAGGGACCACCGGGGAGCTGTTTTTT.

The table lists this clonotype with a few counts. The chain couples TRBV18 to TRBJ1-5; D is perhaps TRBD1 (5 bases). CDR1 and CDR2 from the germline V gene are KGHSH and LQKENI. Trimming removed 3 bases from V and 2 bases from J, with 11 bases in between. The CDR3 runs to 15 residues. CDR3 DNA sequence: TGTGCCAGCTCACCGGGGAGGGGTGGCAATCAGCCCCAGCATTTT. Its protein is CASSPGRGGNQPQHF.

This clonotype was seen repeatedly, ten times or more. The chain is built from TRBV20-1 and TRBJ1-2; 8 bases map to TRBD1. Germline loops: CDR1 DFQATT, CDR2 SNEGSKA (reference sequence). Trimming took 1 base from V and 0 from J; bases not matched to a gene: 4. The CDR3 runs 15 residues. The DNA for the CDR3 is TGCAGTGCTAGAGGACGACAGGGGTCTAACTATGGCTACACCTTC. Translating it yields CSARGRQGSNYGYTF.

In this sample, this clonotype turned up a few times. CDR3 nucleotide sequence: TGTGCCAGCAGTTTCGGCGGGGGGGGCCAGGGGGAGACCCAGTACTTC. Translation gives CASSFGGGGQGETQYF. The chain uses TRBV28 and TRBJ2-5; 9 bases agree with TRBD2. V gave up 3 bases and J gave up 5 bases; unmatched junction bases: 10. The CDR3 runs to 16 residues. Germline CDR1 is MDHEN and CDR2 is SYDVKM.

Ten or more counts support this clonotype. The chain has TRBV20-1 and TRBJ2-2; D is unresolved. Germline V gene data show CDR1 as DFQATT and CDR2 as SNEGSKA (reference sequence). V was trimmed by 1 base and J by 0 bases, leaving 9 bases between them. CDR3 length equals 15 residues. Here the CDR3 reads CSARVTQANTGELFF. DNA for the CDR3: TGCAGTGCTAGAGTAACCCAGGCGAACACCGGGGAGCTGTTTTTT.

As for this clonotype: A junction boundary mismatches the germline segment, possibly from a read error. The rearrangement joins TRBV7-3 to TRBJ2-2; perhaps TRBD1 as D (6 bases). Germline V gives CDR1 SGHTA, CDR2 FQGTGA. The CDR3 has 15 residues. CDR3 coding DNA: TGTGCCAGCAGCTTGGAGCAGGGGAACACCGGGGAGCTGTTTTTC. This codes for CASSLEQGNTGELFF.

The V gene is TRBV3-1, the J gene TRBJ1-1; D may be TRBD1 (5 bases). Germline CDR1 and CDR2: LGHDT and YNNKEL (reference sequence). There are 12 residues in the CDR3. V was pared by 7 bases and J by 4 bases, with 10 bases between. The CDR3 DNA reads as TGTGCCAGCACAGGGTGGGGCACTGAAGCTTTCTTT. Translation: CASTGWGTEAFF. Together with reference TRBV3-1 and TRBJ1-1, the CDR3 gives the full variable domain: DTAVSQTPKYLVTQMGNDKSIKCEQNLGHDTMYWYKQDSKKFLKIMFSYNNKELIINETVPNRFSPKSPDKAHLNLHINSLELGDSAVYFCASTGWGTEAFFGQGTRLTVV.

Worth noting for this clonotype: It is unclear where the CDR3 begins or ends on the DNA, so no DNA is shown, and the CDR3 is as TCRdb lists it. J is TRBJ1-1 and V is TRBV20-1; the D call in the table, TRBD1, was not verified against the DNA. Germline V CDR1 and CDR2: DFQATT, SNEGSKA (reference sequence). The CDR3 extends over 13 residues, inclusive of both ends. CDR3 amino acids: CSAKWAGGAESFF.

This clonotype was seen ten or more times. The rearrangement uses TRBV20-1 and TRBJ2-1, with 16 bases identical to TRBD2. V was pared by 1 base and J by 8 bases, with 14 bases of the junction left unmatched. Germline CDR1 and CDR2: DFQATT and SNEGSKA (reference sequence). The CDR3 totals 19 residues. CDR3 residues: CSARALGLAGGNLADEQFF. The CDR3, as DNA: TGCAGTGCTAGAGCCCTGGGACTAGCGGGGGGGAATTTGGCGGATGAGCAGTTCTTC.

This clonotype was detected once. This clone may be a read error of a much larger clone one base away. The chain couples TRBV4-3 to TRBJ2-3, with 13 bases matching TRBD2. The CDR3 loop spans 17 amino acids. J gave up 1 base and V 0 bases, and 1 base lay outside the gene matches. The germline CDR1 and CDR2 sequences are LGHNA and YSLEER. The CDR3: CASSQEGLAGRTDTQYF. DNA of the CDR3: TGCGCCAGCAGCCAAGAGGGACTAGCGGGACGCACAGATACGCAGTATTTT.

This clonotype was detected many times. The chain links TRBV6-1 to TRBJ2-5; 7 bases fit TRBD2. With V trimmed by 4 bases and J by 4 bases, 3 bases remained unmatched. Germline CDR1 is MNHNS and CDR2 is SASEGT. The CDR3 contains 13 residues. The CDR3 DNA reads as TGTGCCAGCAGTGGTACTAGCGTAGAGACCCAGTACTTC. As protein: CASSGTSVETQYF.